Shown below are 26 T cell receptor beta chains from a single sample sequenced in a study of blood T cell repertoires in COVID-19. TCRdb's copy holds only in-frame clones and misses some; the assay was immunoSEQ multiplex PCR. The sample holds under 110,000 clones; around 87% are singletons and the top ten take approximately 10%. Source material: peripheral blood. The source of these receptors is a woman between 25 and 40 years old with acute or convalescent COVID-19.

The chain employs TRBV7-6 and TRBJ1-5; 7 bases align to TRBD1. The CDR3 runs 17 residues. The germline gives CDR1 SGHVS, CDR2 FNYEAQ. The ends lost 4 bases at V and 0 bases at J; junction bases unmatched: 9. The chain's CDR3 is CASSSGTVRNSNQPQHF. The CDR3 DNA reads as TGTGCCAGCAGCTCCGGGACAGTAAGGAATAGCAATCAGCCCCAGCATTTT.

The gene calls are TRBV27 and TRBJ2-1; weak D call: TRBD1 (6 bases). Germline values: CDR1 MNHEY, CDR2 SMNVEV (reference sequence). The CDR3 totals 14 residues. The V and J ends lost 7 bases and 0 bases respectively, with 10 bases between them. This chain's CDR3 is CASKEQGSYNEQFF. The DNA of the CDR3 is TGTGCCAGCAAAGAACAGGGCTCCTACAATGAGCAGTTCTTC.

The gene calls are TRBV7-2 and TRBJ1-5, with D hard to call. This CDR3 contains 14 residues. V lost 2 bases and J 2 bases, leaving 7 bases between the germline ends. Germline values: CDR1 SGHTA, CDR2 FQGNSA. The CDR3 region is CASSLNRGNQPQHF. CDR3 bases: TGTGCCAGCAGCTTAAATCGGGGCAATCAGCCCCAGCATTTT. The full variable domain, rest sourced from reference TRBV7-2 and TRBJ1-5, is GAGVSQSPSNKVTEKGKDVELRCDPISGHTALYWYRQSLGQGLEFLIYFQGNSAPDKSGLPSDRFSAERTGGSVSTLTIQRTQQEDSAVYLCASSLNRGNQPQHFGDGTRLSIL.

V gene TRBV12-5 combines with J gene TRBJ2-5, with D maybe TRBD1 (6 bases). Deletions cut 4 bases from V and 1 base from J, with 13 bases between. Germline CDR1 LGHNT, CDR2 FRNRAP. The CDR3 length is 15 residues. As DNA, the CDR3 is TGTGCTAGTGGTTCCCTAACAGGGTTCCAAGAGACCCAGTACTTC. This encodes CASGSLTGFQETQYF.

The rearrangement uses TRBV4-2 and TRBJ2-1; TRBD2 matches 11 bases. Germline lookup yields CDR1 LGHNA and CDR2 YNFKEQ. The CDR3 has 16 amino acids. J was trimmed by 4 bases and V by 1 base; bases with no gene match: 3. The CDR3 loop is CASSQASGGQYNEQFF. In nucleotides, the CDR3 is TGTGCCAGCAGCCAAGCTAGCGGGGGGCAATACAATGAGCAGTTCTTC.

This clone came up once. The V call is TRBV5-6, the J call TRBJ1-5, with D hard to call. V lost 4 bases to trimming and J lost 8 bases, with 10 bases between them. Germline loops: CDR1 SGHDT, CDR2 YYEEEE. This CDR3 is 12 amino acids long. The chain's CDR3 is CASSPYGEPQHF. CDR3 coding DNA: TGTGCCAGCAGCCCGTACGGGGAGCCCCAGCATTTT.

The chain links TRBV12-3 or TRBV12-4 to TRBJ2-7, with D perhaps matching TRBD1 (5 bases). V dropped 1 base and J dropped 3 bases, with 7 bases sitting between them. The CDR3 covers 13 residues. CDR3 sequence: CASSLGRVYEQYF. The CDR3 DNA follows: TGTGCCAGCAGTTTAGGCAGGGTCTACGAGCAGTACTTC.

The chain recombines TRBV6-6 with TRBJ1-2, with 8 bases identical to TRBD1. Germline CDR1 MNHNY, CDR2 SVGAGI (reference sequence). J gave up 6 bases and V 2 bases, and 5 bases lay outside the gene matches. The CDR3 covers 14 residues. This CDR3 reads CASSYQTGVNGYTF. The CDR3 DNA reads as TGTGCCAGCAGTTACCAGACAGGGGTGAATGGCTACACCTTC.

This clone has just one count. This chain's CDR3 is CASSPGQNFHSGNTIYF. For the CDR3, the DNA is TGCGCCAGCAGCCCGGGACAGAACTTTCACTCTGGAAACACCATATATTTT. The V gene is TRBV5-1, the J gene TRBJ1-3; the match to TRBD1 covers 7 bases. Germline V gene lookup returns CDR1 SGHRS and CDR2 YFSETQ. V shed 4 bases, J shed 0 bases, and the junction held 10 bases outside the gene matches. The CDR3 extends over 17 amino acids.

The chain couples TRBV30 to TRBJ1-2, with D perhaps TRBD1 (5 bases). Trimming took 5 bases from V and 7 from J, leaving 14 bases between them. Germline V gene lookup returns CDR1 GTSNPN and CDR2 SVGIG (reference sequence). The CDR3 totals 12 residues. CDR3 sequence reads: CAWSGGVVGYTF. As DNA, the CDR3 is TGTGCCTGGTCGGGGGGGGTTGTTGGCTACACCTTC.

This clone occurred a few times. The rearrangement joins TRBV4-1 to TRBJ2-6; TRBD1 is a possible D gene (5 bases). Germline V gene lookup returns CDR1 MGHRA and CDR2 YSYEKL. The CDR3 length is 16 residues. Trimming left V 1 base short and J 0 bases short, with 7 bases between. CDR3 nucleotide sequence: TGCGCCAGCAGCCAAGGACAGTTCTCTGGGGCCAACGTCCTGACTTTC. It translates to CASSQGQFSGANVLTF.

This rearrangement joins TRBV27 to TRBJ1-3; no firm D call. Trimming shortened V by 5 bases and J by 1 base, and 15 bases separated the two germline ends. The germline V gene has CDR1 MNHEY and CDR2 SMNVEV (reference sequence). CDR3 length: 16 residues. This CDR3 reads CASSPTHPRSGNTIYF. CDR3 DNA sequence: TGTGCCAGCAGTCCCACCCACCCGCGTTCTGGAAACACCATATATTTT.

In this sample, this clone turned up once. The gene calls are TRBV7-9 and TRBJ2-7; 9 nucleotides agree with TRBD1. The CDR3 runs 15 residues. In germline, CDR1 is SEHNR, CDR2 FQNEAQ (reference sequence). V gave up 5 bases and J gave up 7 bases; unmatched junction bases: 12. For the CDR3, the DNA is TGTGCCAGCAGCCATCCGGGACAGGGCTTAAGGGAGCAGTACTTC. It translates to CASSHPGQGLREQYF.

This clone appeared a few times. CDR3 DNA sequence: TGCGCCAGCAGCCAACCGTTCGGGTCCGAGCAGTACTTC. The encoded protein is CASSQPFGSEQYF. The chain joins TRBV4-1 to TRBJ2-7, with D hard to call. V lost 2 bases, J lost 6 bases, and 11 bases lay in between. Germline V gives CDR1 MGHRA, CDR2 YSYEKL. The CDR3 is 13 amino acids.

This clone was counted once. The chain carries TRBV9 and TRBJ1-1; D not resolved. Germline lookup yields CDR1 SGDLS and CDR2 YYNGEE. Trimming removed 4 bases from V and 12 bases from J, with 16 bases in between. The CDR3 has 12 residues. The DNA for the CDR3 is TGTGCCAGCAGCCCGGTCGGGGTTGTAACTTTCTTT. Amino acid sequence: CASSPVGVVTFF.

The chain has TRBV10-2 and TRBJ2-5; TRBD1 might be the D (6 bases). The CDR3 contains 15 residues. V lost 5 bases and J lost 5, with 18 bases in between. Per the germline V gene, CDR1 is WSHSY and CDR2 is SAAADI. CDR3 protein: CASSLQGNLGETQYF. The CDR3 DNA is TGCGCCAGCAGTCTCCAGGGGAACTTAGGCGAGACCCAGTACTTC.

The genes are TRBV7-8 and TRBJ1-1, with 8 bases that match TRBD1. CDR3 length: 15 residues. Trimming cost V 5 bases and J 4 bases; bases outside gene matches: 9. CDR1 is SGHVS and CDR2 is FQNEAQ in the germline V gene. Here the CDR3 DNA reads TGTGCCAGCAGCCCGAGGGACAGGCTGGGCACTGAAGCTTTCTTT. This encodes CASSPRDRLGTEAFF.

This clone was observed a single time. The chain combines TRBV2 with TRBJ1-1; the D is unclear. The V and J ends lost 6 bases and 4 bases respectively, with 15 bases between them. CDR1 and CDR2 from the germline V gene are SNHLY and FYNNEI. The CDR3 spans 14 residues. CDR3 loop: CASRTGRRITEAFF. The CDR3 nucleotides are TGTGCCAGCAGGACCGGCAGGCGTATCACTGAAGCTTTCTTT.

The rearrangement links TRBV6-1 to TRBJ1-2; 7 bases are shared with TRBD1. Losses at the gene ends were 0 bases for V and 7 bases for J; bases not matched to a gene: 8. Germline lookup yields CDR1 MNHNS and CDR2 SASEGT. The CDR3 extends over 15 amino acids. This chain's CDR3 is CASSEATGRYVGYTF. The CDR3 region has the DNA TGTGCCAGCAGTGAAGCGACAGGGAGGTATGTTGGCTACACCTTC.

This rearrangement joins TRBV9 to TRBJ1-5; no clear D gene. The CDR3 is 13 amino acids. The germline V gene encodes CDR1 SGDLS and CDR2 YYNGEE. Trimming removed 4 bases at V and 1 base at J, with 6 bases between. The chain's CDR3 is CASSSGSNQPQHF. DNA for the CDR3: TGTGCCAGCAGCTCCGGGAGCAATCAGCCCCAGCATTTT.

The chain links TRBV15 to TRBJ2-7, with 8 bases fitting TRBD1. The ends lost 2 bases at V and 5 bases at J; junction bases unmatched: 17. The CDR3 has 18 amino acids. Germline V gives CDR1 LNHNV, CDR2 YYDKDF (reference sequence). The chain's CDR3 is CATSRLGTGTGERNEQYF. The CDR3 DNA follows: TGTGCCACCAGCAGATTAGGAACCGGGACAGGTGAGAGAAACGAGCAGTACTTC.

V usage is TRBV27 and J usage is TRBJ2-1; 10 bases are a match to TRBD1. Trimming removed 5 bases from V and 8 bases from J; junction bases left unmatched: 12. The germline V gene encodes CDR1 MNHEY and CDR2 SMNVEV (reference sequence). The CDR3 consists of 16 residues. Here the CDR3 DNA reads TGTGCCAGCAGTCCGCAGCCGGGACAGGGGATAGATGAGCAGTTCTTC. Its protein is CASSPQPGQGIDEQFF.

This chain joins TRBV5-1 and TRBJ1-5, with D possibly being TRBD1 (6 bases). In germline, CDR1 is SGHRS, CDR2 YFSETQ. Trimming left V 0 bases short and J 3 bases short, with 10 bases between. CDR3 size: 15 residues. CDR3 DNA sequence: TGCGCCAGCAGCTTGGCTGGACAGACCAATCAGCCCCAGCATTTT. It specifies CASSLAGQTNQPQHF.

The chain recombines TRBV5-6 with TRBJ1-3; TRBD1 matches 8 bases. Germline V gene data show CDR1 as SGHDT and CDR2 as YYEEEE. This CDR3 has 17 residues. Trimming removed 3 bases from V and 3 bases from J; junction bases left unmatched: 11. In nucleotides, the CDR3 is TGTGCCAGCAGCTCCCTTCAGGGGGCAGTTGGTGGAAACACCATATATTTT. Its protein product is CASSSLQGAVGGNTIYF.

This clone appeared a few times. The V gene is TRBV30, the J gene TRBJ1-5; 9 nucleotides line up with TRBD1. V dropped 4 bases and J dropped 6; count of bases not matched to a gene: 7. This CDR3 is built from 14 residues. Per the germline V gene, CDR1 is GTSNPN and CDR2 is SVGIG (reference sequence). This chain's CDR3 is CAWTRQGGGQPQHF. The CDR3 nucleotides read TGTGCCTGGACAAGACAGGGGGGCGGTCAGCCCCAGCATTTT. The whole variable domain, filled in from reference TRBV30 and TRBJ1-5, reads SQTIHQWPATLVQPVGSPLSLECTVEGTSNPNLYWYRQAAGRGLQLLFYSVGIGQISSEVPQNLSASRPQDRQFILSSKKLLLSDSGFYLCAWTRQGGGQPQHFGDGTRLSIL.

CDR3 nucleotide sequence: TGCGCCAGCAGCCCGGACTCCGGCTCTGGAAACACCATATATTTT. It codes for CASSPDSGSGNTIYF. The rearrangement joins TRBV5-1 to TRBJ1-3; no clear D. Germline V lookup: CDR1 SGHRS, CDR2 YFSETQ. The germline V and J ends were trimmed by 4 bases and 0 bases, with 11 bases remaining between them. The CDR3 totals 15 residues.